The entry below gives a single T cell receptor (beta chain) sequence along with its context. The data originate from a study of blood T cell repertoires in COVID-19. Turning to the study itself: Acute and convalescent COVID-19 specimens originated in the United States, Italy and Spain.

Profiled with immunoSEQ multiplex PCR; TCRdb holds only in-frame clones, not every one. This sample has 80,000 to 85,000 clones, with 85% to 90% found just once. The germline CDR1 and CDR2 sequences are GTSNPN and SVGIG (reference sequence). Trimming stripped 2 bases from V and 10 bases from J, with 18 bases between. The CDR3 is 15 amino acids. V gene TRBV30 combines with J gene TRBJ1-6, with D possibly being TRBD1 (5 bases). The sample was peripheral blood. The receptor was isolated from a woman of 80 years or more with acute or convalescent COVID-19. CDR3 sequence reads: CAWSPRGGVGSPLHF. In nucleotides, the CDR3 is TGTGCCTGGAGTCCTAGGGGAGGGGTTGGGTCACCCCTCCACTTT.